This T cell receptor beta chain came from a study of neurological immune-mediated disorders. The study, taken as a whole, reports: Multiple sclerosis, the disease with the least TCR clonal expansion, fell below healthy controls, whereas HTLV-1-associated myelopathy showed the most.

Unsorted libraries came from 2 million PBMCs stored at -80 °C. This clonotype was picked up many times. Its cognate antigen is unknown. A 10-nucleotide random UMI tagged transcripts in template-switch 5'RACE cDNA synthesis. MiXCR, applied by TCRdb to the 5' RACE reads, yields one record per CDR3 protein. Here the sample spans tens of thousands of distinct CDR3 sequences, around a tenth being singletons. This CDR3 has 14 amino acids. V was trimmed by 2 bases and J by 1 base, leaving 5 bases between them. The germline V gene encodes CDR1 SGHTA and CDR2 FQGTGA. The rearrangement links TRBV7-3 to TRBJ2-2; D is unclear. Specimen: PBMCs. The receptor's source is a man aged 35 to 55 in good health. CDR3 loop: CASSLQENTGELFF. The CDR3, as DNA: TGTGCCAGCAGCTTACAGGAGAACACCGGGGAGCTGTTTTTT.